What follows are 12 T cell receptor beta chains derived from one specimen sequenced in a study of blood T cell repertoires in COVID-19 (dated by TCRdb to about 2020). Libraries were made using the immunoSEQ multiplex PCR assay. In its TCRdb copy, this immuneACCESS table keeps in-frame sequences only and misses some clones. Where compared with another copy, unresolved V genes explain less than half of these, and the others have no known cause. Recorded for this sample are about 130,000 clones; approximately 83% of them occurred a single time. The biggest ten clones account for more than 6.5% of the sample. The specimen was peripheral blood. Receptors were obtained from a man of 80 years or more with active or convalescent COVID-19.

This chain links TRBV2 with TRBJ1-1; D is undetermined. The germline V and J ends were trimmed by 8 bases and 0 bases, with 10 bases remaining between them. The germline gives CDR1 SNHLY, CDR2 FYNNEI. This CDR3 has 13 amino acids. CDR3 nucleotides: TGTGCCAGCCTCCGAGACTTGAACACTGAAGCTTTCTTT. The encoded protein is CASLRDLNTEAFF.

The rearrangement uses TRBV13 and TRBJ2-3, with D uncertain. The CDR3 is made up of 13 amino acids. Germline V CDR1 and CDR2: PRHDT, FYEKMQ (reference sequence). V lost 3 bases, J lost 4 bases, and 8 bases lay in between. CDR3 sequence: CASSFGASDTQYF. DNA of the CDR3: TGTGCCAGCAGCTTCGGTGCTTCAGATACGCAGTATTTT.

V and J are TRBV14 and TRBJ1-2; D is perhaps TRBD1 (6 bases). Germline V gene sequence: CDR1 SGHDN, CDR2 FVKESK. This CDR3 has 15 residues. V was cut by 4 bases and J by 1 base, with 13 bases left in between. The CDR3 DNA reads TGTGCCAGCAGCCCGGAGACAGGACTTAACTATGGCTACACCTTC. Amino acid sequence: CASSPETGLNYGYTF.

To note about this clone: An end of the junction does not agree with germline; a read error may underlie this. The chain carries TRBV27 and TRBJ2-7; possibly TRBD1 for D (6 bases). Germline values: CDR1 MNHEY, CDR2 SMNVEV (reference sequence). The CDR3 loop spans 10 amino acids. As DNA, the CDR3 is TGTGCCAGCAGAAACGGGACAAGAAACTTC. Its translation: CASRNGTRNF.

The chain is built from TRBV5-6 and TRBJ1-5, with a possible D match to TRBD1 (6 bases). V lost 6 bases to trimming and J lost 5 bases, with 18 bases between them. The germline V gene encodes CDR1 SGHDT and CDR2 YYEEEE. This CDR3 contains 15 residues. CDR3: CASTTQGRRDQPQHF. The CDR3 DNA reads TGTGCCAGCACTACGCAGGGGCGTCGGGATCAGCCCCAGCATTTT.

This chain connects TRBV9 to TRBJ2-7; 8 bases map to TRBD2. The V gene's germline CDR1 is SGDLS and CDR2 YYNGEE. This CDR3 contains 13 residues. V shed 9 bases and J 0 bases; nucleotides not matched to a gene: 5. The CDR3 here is CATTGGFSYEQYF. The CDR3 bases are TGTGCCACGACGGGGGGGTTCTCCTACGAGCAGTACTTC.

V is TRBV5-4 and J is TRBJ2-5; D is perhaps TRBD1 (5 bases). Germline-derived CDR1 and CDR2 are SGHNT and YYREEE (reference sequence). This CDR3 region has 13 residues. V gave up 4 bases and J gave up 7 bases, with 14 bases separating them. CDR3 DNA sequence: TGTGCCAGCAGCCCGCAGGGTATGGGGACCCAGTACTTC. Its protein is CASSPQGMGTQYF.

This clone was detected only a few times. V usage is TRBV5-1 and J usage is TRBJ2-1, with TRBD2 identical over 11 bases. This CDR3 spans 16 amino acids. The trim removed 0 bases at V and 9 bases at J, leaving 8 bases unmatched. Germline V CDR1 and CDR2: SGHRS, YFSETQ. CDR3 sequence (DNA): TGCGCCAGCAGCTTGGAGCCTTTAGCGGGAGGGGTTGAGCAGTTCTTC. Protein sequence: CASSLEPLAGGVEQFF.

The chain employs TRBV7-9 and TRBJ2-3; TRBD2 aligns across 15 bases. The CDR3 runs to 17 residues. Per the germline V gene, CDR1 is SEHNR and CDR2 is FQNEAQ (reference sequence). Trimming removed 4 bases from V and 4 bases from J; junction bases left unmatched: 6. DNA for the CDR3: TGTGCCAGCAGCTACCCTGGACTAGCGGGGGGGCCAGATACGCAGTATTTT. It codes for CASSYPGLAGGPDTQYF.

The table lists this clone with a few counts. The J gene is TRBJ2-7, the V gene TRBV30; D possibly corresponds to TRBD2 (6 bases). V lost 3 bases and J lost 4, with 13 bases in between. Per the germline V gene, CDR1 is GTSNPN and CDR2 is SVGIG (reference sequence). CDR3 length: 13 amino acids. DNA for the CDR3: TGTGCCTGGAGGGGGGGAGGCTTATACGAGCAGTACTTC. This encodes CAWRGGGLYEQYF.

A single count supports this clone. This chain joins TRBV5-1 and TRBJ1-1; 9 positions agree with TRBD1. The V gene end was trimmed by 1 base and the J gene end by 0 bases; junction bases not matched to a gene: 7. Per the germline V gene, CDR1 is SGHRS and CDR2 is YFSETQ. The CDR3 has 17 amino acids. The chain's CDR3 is CASSLLYRGPLNTEAFF. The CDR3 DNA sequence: TGCGCCAGCAGCTTGCTCTACAGGGGGCCACTGAACACTGAAGCTTTCTTT.

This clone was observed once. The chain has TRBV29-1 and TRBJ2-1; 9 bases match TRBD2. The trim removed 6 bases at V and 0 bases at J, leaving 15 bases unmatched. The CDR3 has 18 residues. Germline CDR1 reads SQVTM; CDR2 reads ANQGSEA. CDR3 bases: TGCAGCGTCTTAGCGGGAGTAGGAGTGGGAATCTCCTACAATGAGCAGTTCTTC. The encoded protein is CSVLAGVGVGISYNEQFF.